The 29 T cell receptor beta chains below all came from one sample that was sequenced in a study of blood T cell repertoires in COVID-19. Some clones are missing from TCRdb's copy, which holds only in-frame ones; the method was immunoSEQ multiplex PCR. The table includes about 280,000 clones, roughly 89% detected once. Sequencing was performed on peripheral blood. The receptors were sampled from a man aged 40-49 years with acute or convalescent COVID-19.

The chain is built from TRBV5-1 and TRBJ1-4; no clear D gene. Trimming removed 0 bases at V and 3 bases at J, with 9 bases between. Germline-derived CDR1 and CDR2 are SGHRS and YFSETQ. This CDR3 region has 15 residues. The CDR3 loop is CASSLGTVANEKLFF. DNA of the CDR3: TGCGCCAGCAGCTTGGGGACTGTGGCTAATGAAAAACTGTTTTTT.

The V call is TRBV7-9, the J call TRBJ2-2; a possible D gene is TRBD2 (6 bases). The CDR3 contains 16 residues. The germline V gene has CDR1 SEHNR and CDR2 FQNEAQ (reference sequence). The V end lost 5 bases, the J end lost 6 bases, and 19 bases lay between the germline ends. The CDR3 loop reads CASSPRIPRRAGELFF. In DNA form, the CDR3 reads TGTGCCAGCAGCCCCCGGATCCCGCGGAGGGCCGGGGAGCTGTTTTTT.

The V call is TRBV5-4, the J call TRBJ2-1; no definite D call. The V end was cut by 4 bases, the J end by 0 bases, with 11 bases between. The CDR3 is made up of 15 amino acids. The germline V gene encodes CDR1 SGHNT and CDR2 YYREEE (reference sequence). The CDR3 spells CASSRDTSSYNEQFF. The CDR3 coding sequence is TGTGCCAGCAGCAGAGACACCAGCTCCTACAATGAGCAGTTCTTC.

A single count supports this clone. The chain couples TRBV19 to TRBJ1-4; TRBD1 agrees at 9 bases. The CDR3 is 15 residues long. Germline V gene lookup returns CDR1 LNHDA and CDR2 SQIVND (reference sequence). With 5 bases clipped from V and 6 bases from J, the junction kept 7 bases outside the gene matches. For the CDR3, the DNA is TGTGCCAGTAGTCTAACCAGGGACAGGGATGAAAAACTGTTTTTT. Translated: CASSLTRDRDEKLFF.

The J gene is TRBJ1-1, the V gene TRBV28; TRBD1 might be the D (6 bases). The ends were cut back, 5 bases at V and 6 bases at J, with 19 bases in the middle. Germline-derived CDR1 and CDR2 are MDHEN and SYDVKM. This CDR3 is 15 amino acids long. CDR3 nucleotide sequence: TGTGCCAGCAGTCCCCCAACAGGGATTAGGCCTGAAGCTTTCTTT. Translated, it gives CASSPPTGIRPEAFF.

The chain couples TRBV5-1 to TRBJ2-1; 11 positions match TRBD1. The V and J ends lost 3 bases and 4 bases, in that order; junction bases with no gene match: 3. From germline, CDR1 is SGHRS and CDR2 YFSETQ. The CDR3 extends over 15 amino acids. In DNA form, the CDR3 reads TGCGCCAGCAGCTCCGGGACAGGGGGTTACAATGAGCAGTTCTTC. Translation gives CASSSGTGGYNEQFF.

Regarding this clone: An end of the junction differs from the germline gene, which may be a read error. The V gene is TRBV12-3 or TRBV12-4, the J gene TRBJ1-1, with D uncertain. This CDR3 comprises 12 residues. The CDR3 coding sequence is TGTGCCAGCAGTTTTTCCACCAATGAATGGCTCTTT. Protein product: CASSFSTNEWLF.

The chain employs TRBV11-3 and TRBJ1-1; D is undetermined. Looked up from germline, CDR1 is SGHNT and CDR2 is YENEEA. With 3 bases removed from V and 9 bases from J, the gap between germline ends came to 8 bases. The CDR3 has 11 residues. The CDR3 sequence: CASSLGRKAFF. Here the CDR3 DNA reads TGTGCCAGCAGCTTGGGGAGGAAAGCTTTCTTT.

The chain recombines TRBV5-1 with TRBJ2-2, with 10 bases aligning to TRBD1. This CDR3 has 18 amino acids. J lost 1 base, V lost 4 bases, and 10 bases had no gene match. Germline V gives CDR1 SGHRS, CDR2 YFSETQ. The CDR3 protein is CASSPGQGPQRNTGELFF. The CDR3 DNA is TGCGCCAGCAGCCCGGGACAGGGGCCACAAAGGAACACCGGGGAGCTGTTTTTT.

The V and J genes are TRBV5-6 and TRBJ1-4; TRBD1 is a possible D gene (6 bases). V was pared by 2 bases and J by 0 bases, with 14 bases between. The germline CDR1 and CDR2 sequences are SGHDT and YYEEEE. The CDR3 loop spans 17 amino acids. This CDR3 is CASSFLGHLATNEKLFF. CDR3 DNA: TGTGCCAGCAGCTTCCTGGGACACCTTGCAACTAATGAAAAACTGTTTTTT. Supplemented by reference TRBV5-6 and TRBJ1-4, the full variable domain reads DAGVTQSPTHLIKTRGQQVTLRCSPKSGHDTVSWYQQALGQGPQFIFQYYEEEERQRGNFPDRFSGHQFPNYSSELNVNALLLGDSALYLCASSFLGHLATNEKLFFGSGTQLSVL.

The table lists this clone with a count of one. CDR3 protein: CASSQDPQGASHEQYF. CDR3 DNA: TGTGCCAGCAGCCAAGATCCGCAGGGGGCGTCCCACGAGCAGTACTTC. The chain recombines TRBV4-2 with TRBJ2-7, with 8 bases aligning to TRBD1. CDR1 is LGHNA and CDR2 is YNFKEQ in the germline V gene. The CDR3 contains 16 residues. The trim removed 0 bases at V and 5 bases at J, leaving 9 bases unmatched.

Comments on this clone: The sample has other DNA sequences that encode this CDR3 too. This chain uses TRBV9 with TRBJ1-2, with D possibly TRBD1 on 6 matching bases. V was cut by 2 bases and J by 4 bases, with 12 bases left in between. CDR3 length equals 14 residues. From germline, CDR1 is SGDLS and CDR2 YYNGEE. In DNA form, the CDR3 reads TGTGCCAGCAGCGTGGGGGGGCAGCCCTATGGCTACACCTTC. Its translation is CASSVGGQPYGYTF.

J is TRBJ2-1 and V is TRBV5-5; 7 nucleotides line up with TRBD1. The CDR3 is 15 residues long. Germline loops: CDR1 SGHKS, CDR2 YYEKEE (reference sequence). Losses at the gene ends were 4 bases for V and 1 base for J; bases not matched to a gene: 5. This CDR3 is CASSPGQSSYNEQFF. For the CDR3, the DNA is TGTGCCAGCAGCCCGGGACAGTCGTCCTACAATGAGCAGTTCTTC.

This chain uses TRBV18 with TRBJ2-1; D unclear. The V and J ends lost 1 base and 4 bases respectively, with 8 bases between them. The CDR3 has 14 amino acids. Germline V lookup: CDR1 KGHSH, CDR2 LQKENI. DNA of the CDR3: TGTGCCAGCTCACCACGGCACCCATACAATGAGCAGTTCTTC. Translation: CASSPRHPYNEQFF.

The CDR3 DNA is TGTGCCAGCAGTTACATTAGCGGGTACAATGAGCAGTTCTTC. Amino acids: CASSYISGYNEQFF. This chain connects TRBV6-5 to TRBJ2-1, with 7 bases that match TRBD2. CDR3 length equals 14 residues. J was trimmed by 4 bases and V by 2 bases; bases with no gene match: 2. The germline V gene encodes CDR1 MNHEY and CDR2 SVGAGI.

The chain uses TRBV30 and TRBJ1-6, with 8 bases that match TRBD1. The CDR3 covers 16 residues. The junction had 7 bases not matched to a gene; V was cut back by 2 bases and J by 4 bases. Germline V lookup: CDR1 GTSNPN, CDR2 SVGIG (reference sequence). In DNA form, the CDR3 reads TGTGCCTGGAGTAAAGGGACAGGCGGTTATAATTCACCCCTCCACTTT. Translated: CAWSKGTGGYNSPLHF.

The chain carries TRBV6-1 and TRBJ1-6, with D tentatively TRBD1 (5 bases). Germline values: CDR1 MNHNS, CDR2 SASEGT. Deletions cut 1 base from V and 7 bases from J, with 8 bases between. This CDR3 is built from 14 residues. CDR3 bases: TGTGCCAGCAGTGAAGTGAAGGGGAATTCACCCCTCCACTTT. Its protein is CASSEVKGNSPLHF.

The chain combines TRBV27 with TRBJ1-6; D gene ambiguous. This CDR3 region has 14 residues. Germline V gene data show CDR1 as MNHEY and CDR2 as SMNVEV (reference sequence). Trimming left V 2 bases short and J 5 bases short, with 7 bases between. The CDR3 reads CASSLSYNNSPLHF. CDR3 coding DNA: TGTGCCAGCAGTTTAAGTTACAATAATTCACCCCTCCACTTT.

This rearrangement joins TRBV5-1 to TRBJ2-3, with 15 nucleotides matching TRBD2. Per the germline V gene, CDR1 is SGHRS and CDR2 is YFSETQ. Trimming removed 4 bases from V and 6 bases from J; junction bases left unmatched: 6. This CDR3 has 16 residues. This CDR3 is CASSVGLAGGGDTQYF. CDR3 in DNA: TGCGCCAGCAGCGTGGGACTAGCGGGGGGTGGGGATACGCAGTATTTT.

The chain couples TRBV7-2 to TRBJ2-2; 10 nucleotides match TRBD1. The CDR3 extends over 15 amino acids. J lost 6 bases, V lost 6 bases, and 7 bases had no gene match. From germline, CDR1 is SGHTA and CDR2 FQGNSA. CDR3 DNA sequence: TGTGCCAGCAGAGACGACAGGGGGCTTGCCGGGGAGCTGTTTTTT. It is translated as CASRDDRGLAGELFF.

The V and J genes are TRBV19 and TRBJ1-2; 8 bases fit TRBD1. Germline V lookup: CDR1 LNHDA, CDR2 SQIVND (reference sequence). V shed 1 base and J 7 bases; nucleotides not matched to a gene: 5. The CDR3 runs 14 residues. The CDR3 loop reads CASSIVQGGVGYTF. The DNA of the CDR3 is TGTGCCAGTAGTATAGTACAGGGGGGAGTTGGCTACACCTTC.

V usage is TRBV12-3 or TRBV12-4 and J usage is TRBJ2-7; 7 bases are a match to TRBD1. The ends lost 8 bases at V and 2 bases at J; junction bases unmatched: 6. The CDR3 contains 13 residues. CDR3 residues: CASERTGTYEQYF. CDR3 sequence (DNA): TGTGCCAGCGAACGGACAGGAACCTACGAGCAGTACTTC.

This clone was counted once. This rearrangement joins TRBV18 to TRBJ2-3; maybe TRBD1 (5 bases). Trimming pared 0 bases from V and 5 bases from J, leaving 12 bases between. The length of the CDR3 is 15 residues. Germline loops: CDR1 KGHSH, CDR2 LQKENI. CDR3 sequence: CASSPPAGMVDTQYF. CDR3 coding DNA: TGTGCCAGCTCACCACCGGCAGGGATGGTAGATACGCAGTATTTT. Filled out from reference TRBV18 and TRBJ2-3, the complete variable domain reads NAGVMQNPRHLVRRRGQEARLRCSPMKGHSHVYWYRQLPEEGLKFMVYLQKENIIDESGMPKERFSAEFPKEGPSILRIQQVVRGDSAAYFCASSPPAGMVDTQYFGPGTRLTVL.

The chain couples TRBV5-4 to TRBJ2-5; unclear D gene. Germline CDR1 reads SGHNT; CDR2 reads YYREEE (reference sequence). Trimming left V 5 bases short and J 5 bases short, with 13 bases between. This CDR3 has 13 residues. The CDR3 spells CASSFPLAETQYF. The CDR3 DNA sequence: TGTGCCAGCAGTTTTCCACTCGCCGAGACCCAGTACTTC.

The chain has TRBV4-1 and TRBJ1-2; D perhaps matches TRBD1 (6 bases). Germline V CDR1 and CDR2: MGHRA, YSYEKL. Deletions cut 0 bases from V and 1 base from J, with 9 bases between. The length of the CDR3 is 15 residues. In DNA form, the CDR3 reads TGCGCCAGCAGCCAAGATCAGGGGATTAACTATGGCTACACCTTC. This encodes CASSQDQGINYGYTF.

CDR3 bases: TGTGCCAGCAGTTTCCCGGGACAGAAACGGTACTTC. Amino acids: CASSFPGQKRYF. The rearrangement uses TRBV6-5 and TRBJ2-7; 7 bases align to TRBD1. CDR1 is MNHEY, CDR2 SVGAGI, per germline. With 4 bases clipped from V and 12 bases from J, the junction kept 9 bases outside the gene matches. The CDR3 has 12 amino acids.

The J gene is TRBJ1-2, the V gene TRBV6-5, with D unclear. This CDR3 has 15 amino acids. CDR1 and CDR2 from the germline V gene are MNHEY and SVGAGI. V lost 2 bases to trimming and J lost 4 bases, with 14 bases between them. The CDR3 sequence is CASSYSKAGFYGYTF. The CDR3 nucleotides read TGTGCCAGCAGTTACAGCAAGGCAGGCTTCTATGGCTACACCTTC.

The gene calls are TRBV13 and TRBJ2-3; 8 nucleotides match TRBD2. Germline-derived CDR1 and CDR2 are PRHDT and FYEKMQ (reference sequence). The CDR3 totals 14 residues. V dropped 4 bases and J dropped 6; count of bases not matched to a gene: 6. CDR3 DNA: TGTGCCAGCAGCTGGTCGGGGGGGCCGGATACGCAGTATTTT. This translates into CASSWSGGPDTQYF.

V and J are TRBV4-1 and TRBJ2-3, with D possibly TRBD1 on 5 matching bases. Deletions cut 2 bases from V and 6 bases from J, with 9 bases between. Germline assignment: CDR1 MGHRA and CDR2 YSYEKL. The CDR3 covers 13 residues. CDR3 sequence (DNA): TGCGCCAGCAGCCAACTATGGGGCGATACGCAGTATTTT. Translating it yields CASSQLWGDTQYF.